This TCR beta chain originates from a study of CD8+ T cells in alopecia areata (dated by TCRdb to 2016 to 2019). For the wider study: The treated patients took part in an open-label pilot trial in which moderate-to-severe alopecia areata was treated with oral tofacitinib at 5 to 10 mg twice daily. The SALT score, which quantifies the percentage of affected scalp surface area, was used to measure disease severity in treated patients. Tofacitinib-treated patients had biopsies at baseline and at 4 and 24 weeks of treatment, with a later scalp biopsy in several patients. The study used high-throughput TCRbeta sequencing to examine T cell clonal expansion in alopecia areata, in both the C3H/HeJ mouse model and human patients. Tofacitinib was given for 6 to 18 months, followed by 6 months of follow-up off drug to assess delayed response and recurrence. On the human side, TCRbeta sequencing was run on scalp tissue and on sorted CD4+ and CD8+ peripheral blood T cells from healthy controls and from alopecia areata patients with either patchy or totalis/universalis disease. Scalp clonality was compared across normal scalp (n=4), patchy alopecia areata scalp (n=8), and alopecia totalis/universalis scalp (n=8). RNA was obtained with the PAXgene miRNA kit for fixed scalp, the miRNeasy kit for PBMCs, and the RNeasy kit for mouse skin. TCRbeta CDR3 regions were amplified by immunoSEQ multiplex PCR with 35 Vbeta forward and 13 Jbeta reverse primers. Summary of the overall study and its limitations: Compared with normal scalp, lesional scalp, particularly in alopecia totalis/universalis, had higher clonality and more expanded CD8+ clones, which suggests antigenic drive. The treated cohort was small, with a single nonresponder, so links between baseline CD8+ expansion and response need larger studies. Unlike mouse skin, where gammadelta T cells dominate, normal human skin contains resident alphabeta T cells that get sequenced too, which complicates analysis of the scalp TCR repertoire. Compared with mice, TCR sequences shared between patients were less clear, possibly partly because of HLA diversity across the patient population. With tofacitinib, both scalp clonality and the number of expanded CD8+ clones among the top 100 scalp clones went down significantly. Many expanded lesional clones were found to persist in scalp and blood during tofacitinib treatment, and relapse after treatment cessation may be partly explained by this persistence.

The library was prepared using the immunoSEQ multiplex PCR assay. RNA was extracted from all samples and reverse transcribed into cDNA as template for TCR sequencing. First-strand cDNA was synthesized using SuperScript III with a 2:1 mix of oligo-dT and random hexamers. Amplification bias was assessed with a synthetic immune receptor repertoire, and residual bias was removed computationally. Processing in the source paper ran as follows. Raw reads were preprocessed to remove errors, and CDR3 was defined according to IMGT conventions as the region from the conserved cysteine to phenylalanine. To get clonality, Shannon entropy was normalized by log2 of the number of productive unique TCRs and the result was subtracted from 1. Scalp TCRbeta sequences were cross-referenced with sorted blood CD4 and CD8 repertoires so that the CD4 or CD8 identity of scalp clones could be inferred. Sourced from immuneACCESS, this table was stored by TCRdb with only in-frame sequences that have V and J called. A share of the clones is absent; for the studies checked, an unresolved V gene accounts for under half, and the remainder has no known explanation. V, J and clone size were drawn from that table, and D and trimming were deduced from the DNA. The sample profile shows about 190,000 clones; around 60% of them were found once. The ten top clones hold approximately 0.69% of the sample.

The intended sense of this specimen's time point label: approximately 4 weeks on oral tofacitinib. The treatment or condition tag for this specimen amounts to: oral pan-JAK inhibitor, 5-10 mg twice daily. Lesional scalp punch biopsies and peripheral blood were collected from alopecia areata patients. PBMCs were isolated by density centrifugation and stained for CD3, CD4 and CD8, after which CD4+ and CD8+ T cells were sorted on a FACSAria. From the germline V gene, CDR1 is MNHEY and CDR2 is SVGAGI. There are 14 amino acids in the CDR3, from cysteine to phenylalanine inclusive. The read is trimmed to its CDR3 DNA, 42 bases read in frame from base 1. A distance of 13 bases separates the germline ends of V and J, which lose 8 bases and 1 base respectively. This clone has more than one count but fewer than ten. Its antigen is not yet known. Qualities for individual bases were not recorded, and no much larger clone is one base off.

The sequence was obtained from a human donor with alopecia areata. The material was CD4+ T cells sorted from blood, obtained at week 4, from a patient treated with tofacitinib. The sequence joins TRBV6-5 to TRBJ2-3; the D segment could be TRBD2, given 6 matching bases. The CDR3 reads as follows: CASWRTGGTDTQYF. The bases are TGTGCCAGCTGGAGGACGGGAGGCACAGATACGCAGTATTTT.